This T cell receptor (beta chain) was captured in a study of OX40 agonist ivuxolimab in advanced cancers. CDR1 is MDHEN and CDR2 is SYDVKM in the germline V gene. The CDR3 runs 13 residues. The V end was cut by 3 bases, the J end by 5 bases, with 10 bases between. Some clones are missing from TCRdb's copy, which holds only in-frame ones; the method was immunoSEQ multiplex PCR. This table holds 45,000 to 60,000 clones, about 90% found once. The genes are TRBV28 and TRBJ2-5; possible D gene TRBD2, 6 bases. The specimen comprised CD4+ or CD8+ T cells sorted from blood, sampled in a trial of the OX40 agonist ivuxolimab. This TCR was recovered from an adult with an advanced solid tumor such as melanoma, head and neck, liver or kidney cancer. The CDR3 spells CASSLEGAETQYF. Here the CDR3 DNA reads TGTGCCAGCAGTTTGGAGGGTGCGGAGACCCAGTACTTC. The variable domain in full, completed from reference TRBV28 and TRBJ2-5, reads DVKVTQSSRYLVKRTGEKVFLECVQDMDHENMFWYRQDPGLGLRLIYFSYDVKMKEKGDIPEGYSVSREKKERFSLILESASTNQTSMYLCASSLEGAETQYFGPGTRLLVL.